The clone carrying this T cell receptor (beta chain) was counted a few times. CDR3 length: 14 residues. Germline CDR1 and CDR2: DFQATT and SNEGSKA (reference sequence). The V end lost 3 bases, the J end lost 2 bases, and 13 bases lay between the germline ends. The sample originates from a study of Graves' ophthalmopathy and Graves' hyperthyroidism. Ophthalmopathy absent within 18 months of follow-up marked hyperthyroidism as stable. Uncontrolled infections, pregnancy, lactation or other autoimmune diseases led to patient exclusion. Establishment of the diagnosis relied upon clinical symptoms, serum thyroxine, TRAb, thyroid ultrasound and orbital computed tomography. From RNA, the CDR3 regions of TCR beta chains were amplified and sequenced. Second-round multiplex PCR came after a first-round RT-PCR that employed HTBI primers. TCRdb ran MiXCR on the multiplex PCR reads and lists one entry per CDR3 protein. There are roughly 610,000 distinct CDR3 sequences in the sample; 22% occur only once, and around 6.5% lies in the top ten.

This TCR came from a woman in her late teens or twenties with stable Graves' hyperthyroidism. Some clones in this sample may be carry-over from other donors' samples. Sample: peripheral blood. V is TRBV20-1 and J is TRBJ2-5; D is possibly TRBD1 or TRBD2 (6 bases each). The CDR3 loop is CSASRGARQETQYF. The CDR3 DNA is TGCAGTGCTAGTAGGGGGGCCCGGCAAGAGACCCAGTACTTC.